Below are 10 T cell receptor beta chains sequenced from a single sample in a study of blood T cell repertoires in COVID-19. Method: immunoSEQ multiplex PCR; TCRdb's copy keeps in-frame clones and lacks some. The data hold 70,000 to 90,000 clones, with over 75% observed a single time. Material for sequencing was peripheral blood. These receptors originate from a human donor in a cohort sampled during active COVID-19.

The V call is TRBV25-1, the J call TRBJ1-2; maybe TRBD1 (5 bases). CDR1 and CDR2 (germline): MGHDK, SYGVNS. V lost 6 bases to trimming and J lost 8 bases, with 22 bases between them. This CDR3 spans 15 amino acids. Here the CDR3 reads CASSGAGDPTSGYTF. Written as DNA, the CDR3 is TGTGCCAGCAGCGGCGCCGGGGACCCCACTAGCGGCTACACCTTC.

V and J are TRBV19 and TRBJ1-5; D is perhaps TRBD1 (6 bases). The V end lost 10 bases, the J end lost 0 bases, and 13 bases lay between the germline ends. The length of the CDR3 is 14 residues. CDR1 is LNHDA and CDR2 is SQIVND in the germline V gene (reference sequence). Written as DNA, the CDR3 is TGTGCCACCCAGGGGAGATATAGCAATCAGCCCCAGCATTTT. As protein: CATQGRYSNQPQHF.

This clone was detected only a few times. The V and J genes are TRBV7-9 and TRBJ2-2; maybe TRBD1 (5 bases). The germline V and J ends were trimmed by 9 bases and 0 bases, with 11 bases remaining between them. The CDR3 is 14 residues long. The V gene's germline CDR1 is SEHNR and CDR2 FQNEAQ (reference sequence). CDR3 protein: CASPRGANTGELFF. In nucleotides, the CDR3 is TGTGCCAGTCCTAGGGGCGCGAACACCGGGGAGCTGTTTTTT.

The gene calls are TRBV27 and TRBJ1-2, with D tentatively TRBD1 (6 bases). The CDR3 extends over 15 amino acids. The V gene's germline CDR1 is MNHEY and CDR2 SMNVEV (reference sequence). V lost 2 bases to trimming and J lost 1 base, with 11 bases between them. CDR3 loop: CASSLRGGNNYGYTF. The CDR3 nucleotides are TGTGCCAGCAGTTTACGTGGGGGCAATAACTATGGCTACACCTTC.

The chain has TRBV9 and TRBJ2-3; 10 positions match TRBD2. Looked up from germline, CDR1 is SGDLS and CDR2 is YYNGEE. The trim removed 4 bases at V and 0 bases at J, leaving 8 bases unmatched. This CDR3 has 17 amino acids. The DNA for the CDR3 is TGTGCCAGCAGCCCCGAGAGGACTAGCGGCAGCACAGATACGCAGTATTTT. This encodes CASSPERTSGSTDTQYF.

This chain joins TRBV5-1 and TRBJ2-3, with a possible D match to TRBD2 (6 bases). Germline lookup yields CDR1 SGHRS and CDR2 YFSETQ. V was trimmed by 7 bases and J by 5 bases, leaving 17 bases between them. The CDR3 has 14 amino acids. The CDR3 loop reads CASGSGGQGDTQYF. For the CDR3, the DNA is TGCGCCAGCGGATCCGGGGGTCAGGGAGATACGCAGTATTTT.

This clone was detected only a few times. The chain carries TRBV4-1 and TRBJ1-6; D gene uncertain. The CDR3 contains 12 residues. Trimming stripped 7 bases from V and 8 bases from J, with 9 bases between. Germline CDR1 is MGHRA and CDR2 is YSYEKL. The CDR3 DNA follows: TGCGCCAGCAAGACACTGGATTCACCCCTCCACTTT. Its translation is CASKTLDSPLHF.

The chain employs TRBV7-2 and TRBJ2-3; 9 bases match TRBD2. Germline CDR1 SGHTA, CDR2 FQGNSA. CDR3 length equals 15 residues. J lost 0 bases, V lost 2 bases, and 0 bases had no gene match. CDR3 bases: TGTGCCAGCAGCTTAAGCGGGGGGAGCACAGATACGCAGTATTTT. Its translation: CASSLSGGSTDTQYF.

The rearrangement links TRBV9 to TRBJ2-5; D remains ambiguous. Germline V gene data show CDR1 as SGDLS and CDR2 as YYNGEE. V was pared by 0 bases and J by 0 bases, with 9 bases between. CDR3 length equals 15 residues. CDR3: CASSVALRDQETQYF. CDR3 nucleotides: TGTGCCAGCAGCGTAGCTCTTCGCGACCAAGAGACCCAGTACTTC.

The V call is TRBV30, the J call TRBJ2-1; D is perhaps TRBD2 (5 bases). The CDR3 spans 15 residues. Trimming left V 5 bases short and J 2 bases short, with 16 bases between. Germline CDR1 GTSNPN, CDR2 SVGIG (reference sequence). The CDR3 DNA reads TGTGCCTGGGTATTCGGTGGGAGCCCCTACAATGAGCAGTTCTTC. It yields the protein CAWVFGGSPYNEQFF.